Listed below are T cell receptor beta chains from one sample, sequenced in a study of identical twins. MiXCR, run by TCRdb on the 5' RACE reads, gives a single entry per CDR3 protein. The repertoire has roughly 1.6 million distinct CDR3 sequences, under 35% of them found once; the top ten carry approximately 0.29%. Sequenced: cord blood. These receptors were collected from a newborn girl in good health. Each CDR3 is given with its conserved first and last residue. Fields, in order: D gene, V gene, clone size, CDR3 length, J gene, CDR3 DNA, CDR3 protein. A D gene is named only where the DNA matches it firmly. Clone sizes are given selectively: once, few, many, or a class where the clone is expanded.

d_call: TRBD1
v_call: TRBV20-1
clone_size: many
cdr3_length: 12
j_call: TRBJ1-2
cdr3_nt: TGCAGTGCTACAGGGGGCAGCTATGGCTACACCTTC
cdr3_aa: CSATGGSYGYTF

d_call: NA
v_call: TRBV6-4
clone_size: NA
cdr3_length: 13
j_call: TRBJ2-3
cdr3_nt: TGTGCCAGCAGTGACCACAGGGCAGATACGCAGTATTTT
cdr3_aa: CASSDHRADTQYF

d_call: TRBD2
v_call: TRBV27
clone_size: NA
cdr3_length: 17
j_call: TRBJ2-7
cdr3_nt: TGTGCCAGCAGTTTTCGAGCGGGAGCCTCAAGCTCCTACGAGCAGTACTTC
cdr3_aa: CASSFRAGASSSYEQYF

d_call: NA
v_call: TRBV10-3
clone_size: NA
cdr3_length: 14
j_call: TRBJ1-1
cdr3_nt: TGTGCCATCAGTGATTTGGGGACGGGGGGTAAAGCTTTCTTT
cdr3_aa: CAISDLGTGGKAFF

d_call: TRBD1
v_call: TRBV18
clone_size: NA
cdr3_length: 15
j_call: TRBJ1-5
cdr3_nt: TGTGCCAGCTCACCACGCGGACAGGGTACGCAGCCCCAGCATTTT
cdr3_aa: CASSPRGQGTQPQHF

d_call: TRBD1
v_call: TRBV27
clone_size: once
cdr3_length: 17
j_call: TRBJ2-7
cdr3_nt: TGTGCCAGCAGCCAAACGGGGACAGGGCGTCACTGGGACATTCATTACTTC
cdr3_aa: CASSQTGTGRHWDIHYF

d_call: NA
v_call: TRBV6-6
clone_size: NA
cdr3_length: 14
j_call: TRBJ2-1
cdr3_nt: TGTGCCACCCTCAAGTCGGGGGCCTACAATGAGCAGTTCTTC
cdr3_aa: CATLKSGAYNEQFF

d_call: TRBD1
v_call: TRBV6-1
clone_size: NA
cdr3_length: 14
j_call: TRBJ1-2
cdr3_nt: TGTGCCAGCAGAGTTTTACAGGGGGCGCAGGGCTACACCTTC
cdr3_aa: CASRVLQGAQGYTF

d_call: NA
v_call: TRBV6-1
clone_size: NA
cdr3_length: 12
j_call: TRBJ2-5
cdr3_nt: TGTGCCAGCGCCTGGGGGAGAGAGACCCAGTACTTC
cdr3_aa: CASAWGRETQYF

d_call: TRBD2
v_call: TRBV7-2
clone_size: few
cdr3_length: 17
j_call: TRBJ2-1
cdr3_nt: TGTGCCAGCAGCTTGGGCCTACTAGCGGGAAAAGGGAATGAGCAGTTCTTC
cdr3_aa: CASSLGLLAGKGNEQFF

d_call: TRBD2
v_call: TRBV25-1
clone_size: many
cdr3_length: 15
j_call: TRBJ2-1
cdr3_nt: TGTGCCAGCAGTGCACCGGGACTAGCCTACAATGAGCAGTTCTTC
cdr3_aa: CASSAPGLAYNEQFF

d_call: NA
v_call: TRBV2
clone_size: NA
cdr3_length: 14
j_call: TRBJ2-3
cdr3_nt: TGTGCCAGCAGTGATACGGACGGCACAGGTACGCAGTATTTT
cdr3_aa: CASSDTDGTGTQYF

d_call: NA
v_call: TRBV7-9
clone_size: few
cdr3_length: 14
j_call: TRBJ1-2
cdr3_nt: TGTGCCAGCAGCTTACAGTTGTGGGCGTCTGGCTACACCTTC
cdr3_aa: CASSLQLWASGYTF

d_call: TRBD2
v_call: TRBV20-1
clone_size: NA
cdr3_length: 16
j_call: TRBJ2-3
cdr3_nt: TGCAGTGCTAGCAACCCTAGCGGGAGGTTCCCAGATACGCAGTATTTT
cdr3_aa: CSASNPSGRFPDTQYF

d_call: TRBD2
v_call: TRBV5-1
clone_size: few
cdr3_length: 15
j_call: TRBJ2-3
cdr3_nt: TGCGCCAGCAGCCCCCAGCGGGGGGGCCCAGATACGCAGTATTTT
cdr3_aa: CASSPQRGGPDTQYF

d_call: TRBD2
v_call: TRBV28
clone_size: NA
cdr3_length: 15
j_call: TRBJ2-1
cdr3_nt: TGTGCCAGCAGACCTAGCGGGAGGGCCAGGAATGAGCAGTTCTTC
cdr3_aa: CASRPSGRARNEQFF

d_call: TRBD1
v_call: TRBV7-9
clone_size: NA
cdr3_length: 16
j_call: TRBJ2-7
cdr3_nt: TGTGCCAGCAGCTTATGGTATACAGGGGGTACCTACGAGCAGTACTTC
cdr3_aa: CASSLWYTGGTYEQYF

d_call: NA
v_call: TRBV28
clone_size: few
cdr3_length: 11
j_call: TRBJ2-7
cdr3_nt: TGTGCCAGCAGTCTGACCTGCGAGCAGTACTTC
cdr3_aa: CASSLTCEQYF

d_call: TRBD2
v_call: TRBV2
clone_size: NA
cdr3_length: 11
j_call: TRBJ2-5
cdr3_nt: TGTGCCAGCAACGGGGGGGAGACCCAGTACTTC
cdr3_aa: CASNGGETQYF

d_call: TRBD1
v_call: TRBV15
clone_size: NA
cdr3_length: 15
j_call: TRBJ1-1
cdr3_nt: TGTGCCACCAGCAGGAGACAGGGCCTGAACACTGAAGCTTTCTTT
cdr3_aa: CATSRRQGLNTEAFF

d_call: TRBD1
v_call: TRBV12-3/TRBV12-4
clone_size: few
cdr3_length: 15
j_call: TRBJ2-1
cdr3_nt: TGTGCCAGCAGTTTACCGAGACAGGGGGCCCATGAGCAGTTCTTC
cdr3_aa: CASSLPRQGAHEQFF

d_call: TRBD2
v_call: TRBV7-6
clone_size: few
cdr3_length: 19
j_call: TRBJ2-7
cdr3_nt: TGTGCCAGCAGCTTTTCAGGTCTAGCGGGGGGGAAAAGCTCCTACGAGCAGTACTTC
cdr3_aa: CASSFSGLAGGKSSYEQYF

d_call: NA
v_call: TRBV10-3
clone_size: few
cdr3_length: 13
j_call: TRBJ1-2
cdr3_nt: TGTGCCATCACCCAGGGGAGAGGCTATGGCTACACCTTC
cdr3_aa: CAITQGRGYGYTF

d_call: NA
v_call: TRBV21-1
clone_size: few
cdr3_length: 12
j_call: TRBJ2-7
cdr3_nt: TGTGCCAGCAGCAAAGGTGGGGCACCTCAGTACTTC
cdr3_aa: CASSKGGAPQYF

d_call: NA
v_call: TRBV19
clone_size: NA
cdr3_length: 15
j_call: TRBJ2-7
cdr3_nt: TGTGCCAGTAGTTCCGTCCCGGCCGGCACCTACGAGCAGTACTTC
cdr3_aa: CASSSVPAGTYEQYF

d_call: TRBD2
v_call: TRBV6-1
clone_size: many
cdr3_length: 14
j_call: TRBJ2-7
cdr3_nt: TGTGCCAGCAACCCTAGCGGGGTTTCTCACGGGCAGTACTTC
cdr3_aa: CASNPSGVSHGQYF

d_call: NA
v_call: TRBV27
clone_size: NA
cdr3_length: 18
j_call: TRBJ2-3
cdr3_nt: TGTGCCAGCAGTTTGCACCGTGAGAGCGGAGTGGGTACAGATACGCAGTATTTT
cdr3_aa: CASSLHRESGVGTDTQYF